The 17 T cell receptor beta chains below were found in one sample sequenced in a study of immune characterization of retroperitoneal liposarcoma. TCRdb analysed the PCR reads with MiXCR anew, one entry per CDR3 protein. The sample lists 4,000 to 4,500 distinct CDR3 sequences; under 45% were seen once. The sequenced sample was tumor tissue. Receptor source: a male donor with retroperitoneal liposarcoma.

This chain connects TRBV6-5 to TRBJ2-5; D is ambiguous. CDR1 and CDR2 from the germline V gene are MNHEY and SVGAGI. The V end lost 6 bases, the J end lost 11 bases, and 22 bases lay between the germline ends. The CDR3 is made up of 14 amino acids. The CDR3 loop reads CASSYGPRVNEQYF. DNA of the CDR3: TGTGCCAGCAGCTACGGACCCCGGGTTAATGAGCAGTACTTC.

This clonotype was seen more than once but under ten times. A much larger clonotype is one base distant, so this may be a read error. This chain links TRBV7-2 with TRBJ2-1, with D perhaps TRBD2 (5 bases). Looked up from germline, CDR1 is SGHTA and CDR2 is FQGNSA. The CDR3 length is 15 residues. V was cut by 1 base and J by 10 bases, with 17 bases left in between. The CDR3 coding sequence is TGTGCCAGCAGCTTAGTGTCGAGGGCCTTAGGGGAGCAGTTCTTC. Protein product: CASSLVSRALGEQFF.

This clonotype was seen at least ten times. The chain is built from TRBV5-1 and TRBJ2-1; the D is unclear. V lost 1 base and J lost 0, with 11 bases in between. Germline V gene sequence: CDR1 SGHRS, CDR2 YFSETQ. This CDR3 comprises 16 residues. The CDR3 nucleotides read TGCGCCAGCAGCTTGTCGACTTCCAGCTCCTACAATGAGCAGTTCTTC. This encodes CASSLSTSSSYNEQFF.

This clonotype was seen a handful of times. The V and J genes are TRBV6-1 and TRBJ2-3, with D possibly TRBD2 on 5 matching bases. The CDR3 is 15 residues long. Trimming cost V 3 bases and J 0 bases, with 10 bases left between them. The V gene's germline CDR1 is MNHNS and CDR2 SASEGT. The chain's CDR3 is CASSDSVSSTDTQYF. CDR3 sequence (DNA): TGTGCCAGCAGTGATAGCGTTTCTAGCACAGATACGCAGTATTTT.

The V call is TRBV6-6, the J call TRBJ2-2, with 7 bases fitting TRBD1. In germline, CDR1 is MNHNY, CDR2 SVGAGI (reference sequence). The CDR3 covers 16 residues. V trimming: 5 bases; J trimming: 7 bases; junction bases outside the gene matches: 13. The CDR3 DNA reads TGTGCCAGCAGTCCCCGGACAGGTTTGAAGGTCGGGGAGCTGTTTTTT. Its protein is CASSPRTGLKVGELFF.

The table lists this clonotype with many counts. The J gene is TRBJ1-1, the V gene TRBV6-6; tentative D call: TRBD1 (6 bases). The CDR3 is 13 residues long. The germline gives CDR1 MNHNY, CDR2 SVGAGI (reference sequence). The V gene lost 2 bases and the J gene lost 5 bases, with 9 bases spanning the gap. The CDR3 reads CASSYRGGTEAFF. The CDR3 DNA follows: TGTGCCAGCAGTTACAGGGGGGGGACTGAAGCTTTCTTT.

This clonotype was observed many times. V usage is TRBV7-2 and J usage is TRBJ1-2; a weak D match, TRBD1 (5 bases). CDR1 is SGHTA and CDR2 is FQGNSA in the germline V gene. With 1 base removed from V and 2 bases from J, the gap between germline ends came to 14 bases. The CDR3 extends over 16 amino acids. CDR3 in amino acids: CASSLDKAGTNYGYTF. The CDR3 coding sequence is TGTGCCAGCAGCTTAGATAAAGCCGGGACCAACTATGGCTACACCTTC.

This chain uses TRBV6-1 with TRBJ2-2; D gene ambiguous. The CDR3 is 14 amino acids. CDR1 is MNHNS and CDR2 is SASEGT in the germline V gene. V was trimmed by 4 bases and J by 4 bases, leaving 10 bases between them. This chain's CDR3 is CASSVVVGTGELFF. The CDR3 coding sequence is TGTGCCAGCAGTGTGGTAGTTGGCACCGGGGAGCTGTTTTTT.

This clonotype was seen at least ten times. V and J are TRBV12-3 or TRBV12-4 and TRBJ2-2, with a possible D match to TRBD2 (6 bases). Trimming pared 9 bases from V and 0 bases from J, leaving 17 bases between. The CDR3 runs 16 residues. The CDR3 protein is CASGLADAANTGELFF. CDR3 nucleotides: TGTGCCAGTGGATTAGCGGATGCCGCGAACACCGGGGAGCTGTTTTTT.

The rearrangement joins TRBV11-2 to TRBJ2-5; D unclear. The germline V gene has CDR1 SGHAT and CDR2 FQNNGV. V lost 7 bases and J 4 bases, leaving 10 bases between the germline ends. The CDR3 has 12 residues. In DNA form, the CDR3 reads TGTGCCAGCACCAACCTGGGAGAGACCCAGTACTTC. This codes for CASTNLGETQYF. Based on the CDR3 plus reference TRBV11-2 and TRBJ2-5, the full variable domain is EAGVAQSPRYKIIEKRQSVAFWCNPISGHATLYWYQQILGQGPKLLIQFQNNGVVDDSQLPKDRFSAERLKGVDSTLKIQPAKLEDSAVYLCASTNLGETQYFGPGTRLLVL.

V gene TRBV12-3 or TRBV12-4 combines with J gene TRBJ2-1; D perhaps matches TRBD2 (5 bases). This CDR3 spans 14 amino acids. V was pared by 7 bases and J by 10 bases, with 20 bases between. The CDR3 region is CASTLATYSYEQFF. The CDR3 nucleotides read TGTGCCAGCACCCTAGCTACTTACTCCTACGAGCAGTTCTTC.

This clonotype was counted at least ten times. This CDR3 reads CASSQEQTGTWLLNEQFF. The CDR3 coding sequence is TGCGCCAGCAGCCAAGAACAAACTGGGACTTGGCTCCTCAATGAGCAGTTCTTC. The chain has TRBV4-1 and TRBJ2-1; D might be TRBD2 (6 bases). The germline V gene has CDR1 MGHRA and CDR2 YSYEKL. V was pared by 0 bases and J by 6 bases, with 21 bases between. CDR3 length equals 18 residues.

This rearrangement joins TRBV6-4 to TRBJ2-3, with 10 bases fitting TRBD2. The V segment lost 5 bases and the J segment 3 bases; nucleotides outside the gene matches: 5. This CDR3 region has 15 residues. CDR1 is MRHNA and CDR2 is SNTAGT in the germline V gene. The CDR3 DNA reads as TGTGCCAGCAGTAACGGGACTAGCGAGACAGATACGCAGTATTTT. Its translation: CASSNGTSETDTQYF.

This clonotype was detected once. The V call is TRBV6-1, the J call TRBJ2-3; 10 bases line up with TRBD1. CDR3 size: 15 residues. Per germline, CDR1 MNHNS and CDR2 SASEGT. V lost 5 bases to trimming and J lost 3 bases; unmatched junction nucleotides: 5. The CDR3 coding sequence is TGTGCCAGCAGTTTCGGGACAGGGGTAACAGATACGCAGTATTTT. It is translated as CASSFGTGVTDTQYF.

This clonotype was seen only a few times. The CDR3 sequence is CASSWDSYEQYF. The DNA for the CDR3 is TGTGCCAGCAGTTGGGACAGCTACGAGCAGTACTTC. The rearrangement uses TRBV6-6 and TRBJ2-5; the match to TRBD1 covers 7 bases. The assigned J gene may be wrong: the sequence end matches TRBJ2-7 better. Per the germline V gene, CDR1 is MNHNY and CDR2 is SVGAGI (reference sequence). The CDR3 loop spans 12 amino acids.

The CDR3 loop reads CASSQTKLETQFF. In DNA form, the CDR3 reads TGTGCCAGCAGCCAGACCAAACTAGAGACCCAGTTCTTC. The chain has TRBV7-6 and TRBJ2-1, with D possibly matching TRBD2 (5 bases). Deletions cut 5 bases from V and 13 bases from J, with 18 bases between. Germline CDR1 and CDR2: SGHVS and FNYEAQ. This CDR3 is 13 amino acids long.

This clonotype was seen a single time. The V gene is TRBV6-8, the J gene TRBJ2-6; D is ambiguous. The length of the CDR3 is 16 residues. Trimming took 6 bases from V and 4 from J, leaving 16 bases between them. From germline, CDR1 is MNHGY and CDR2 SAAAGT. CDR3 region: CASRTGPGRGANVLTF. The CDR3 nucleotides are TGTGCCAGCAGAACGGGCCCTGGAAGGGGGGCCAACGTCCTGACTTTC.